The 25 T cell receptor beta chains below come from one sample, sequenced in a study of identical twins. TCRdb reprocessed the 5' RACE reads with MiXCR, giving one entry per CDR3 protein. The sample records about 890,000 distinct CDR3 sequences, approximately 13% being singletons. This same sample was also part of a study on yellow fever vaccine responses in identical twins.

Sequenced sample: PBMCs. The receptors derive from a woman aged 18-30 years in good health.

This clonotype showed up just a few times. The V gene is TRBV25-1, the J gene TRBJ1-4; D gene unclear. This CDR3 has 14 residues. Germline values: CDR1 MGHDK, CDR2 SYGVNS. Trimming took 6 bases from V and 7 from J, leaving 15 bases between them. CDR3 region: CASRGRENREKLFF. CDR3 DNA: TGTGCCAGCAGGGGGAGAGAAAATCGTGAAAAACTGTTTTTT. Combining the CDR3 with reference TRBV25-1 and TRBJ1-4 gives the whole variable domain EADIYQTPRYLVIGTGKKITLECSQTMGHDKMYWYQQDPGMELHLIHYSYGVNSTEKGDLSSESTVSRIRTEHFPLTLESARPSHTSQYLCASRGRENREKLFFGSGTQLSVL.

This clonotype turned up a few times. J is TRBJ2-1 and V is TRBV9; D is unclear. V was cut by 3 bases and J by 1 base, with 8 bases left in between. CDR1 is SGDLS and CDR2 is YYNGEE in the germline V gene. The CDR3 is made up of 14 amino acids. Here the CDR3 reads CASSARRSYNEQFF. The CDR3 nucleotides read TGTGCCAGCAGCGCCCGGAGATCCTACAATGAGCAGTTCTTC.

This sequence joins TRBV20-1 and TRBJ2-1, with 7 bases aligning to TRBD2. The V gene end was trimmed by 3 bases and the J gene end by 5 bases; junction bases not matched to a gene: 7. Germline values: CDR1 DFQATT, CDR2 SNEGSKA (reference sequence). The CDR3 contains 14 residues. The CDR3 reads CSARRASGDNEQFF. CDR3 bases: TGCAGTGCTAGGAGGGCTAGCGGAGACAATGAGCAGTTCTTC.

V and J are TRBV2 and TRBJ2-4, with D perhaps matching TRBD1 (8 bases). The germline V gene has CDR1 SNHLY and CDR2 FYNNEI. Trimming removed 6 bases at V and 9 bases at J, with 18 bases between. The CDR3 extends over 14 amino acids. CDR3 sequence reads: CASRNDRGGGIQYF. The DNA for the CDR3 is TGTGCCAGCAGAAACGACAGGGGAGGGGGCATTCAGTACTTC.

The rearrangement links TRBV2 to TRBJ2-5, with 12 bases aligning to TRBD1. Germline-derived CDR1 and CDR2 are SNHLY and FYNNEI. After removal of 3 bases from V and 4 bases from J, the junction contained 6 bases not matched to a gene. The CDR3 sequence is 16 residues long. The CDR3 DNA reads as TGTGCCAGCAGTGACGGGACAGGGGGCAGTCGAGAGACCCAGTACTTC. It specifies CASSDGTGGSRETQYF.

This clonotype has just a few counts. This chain connects TRBV5-1 to TRBJ2-4; 8 bases are a match to TRBD1. The CDR3 runs 18 residues. With V trimmed by 4 bases and J by 2 bases, 14 bases remained unmatched. Germline lookup yields CDR1 SGHRS and CDR2 YFSETQ. CDR3 loop: CASSQTGTGTGTKNIQYF. Written as DNA, the CDR3 is TGCGCCAGCAGCCAGACCGGGACAGGTACGGGGACCAAAAACATTCAGTACTTC.

This clonotype was seen a handful of times. The rearrangement joins TRBV7-8 to TRBJ1-6, with 7 bases lining up with TRBD1. This CDR3 has 15 residues. Germline V gene lookup returns CDR1 SGHVS and CDR2 FQNEAQ. Germline trimming cut 1 base from V and 7 bases from J; bases unmatched to any gene: 4. CDR3 amino acids: CASSLEGASNSPLHF. The CDR3 bases are TGTGCCAGCAGCTTAGAGGGGGCATCGAATTCACCCCTCCACTTT.

This clonotype was counted only a few times. The chain has TRBV24-1 and TRBJ2-5; 11 bases align to TRBD1. The CDR3 is 15 residues long. After removal of 3 bases from V and 7 bases from J, the junction contained 6 bases not matched to a gene. In germline, CDR1 is KGHDR, CDR2 SFDVKD. The CDR3 spells CATSDPDRGHGTQYF. In DNA, the CDR3 is TGTGCCACCAGTGATCCGGACAGGGGGCACGGGACCCAGTACTTC.

The chain recombines TRBV12-3 or TRBV12-4 with TRBJ1-3; D unresolved. V dropped 3 bases and J dropped 4 bases, with 10 bases sitting between them. This CDR3 spans 14 amino acids. The CDR3 sequence is CASSLVDTGNTIYF. CDR3 bases: TGTGCCAGCAGTTTGGTAGACACGGGAAACACCATATATTTT.

This clonotype appeared a few times. This rearrangement joins TRBV28 to TRBJ2-3, with D hard to call. The germline CDR1 and CDR2 sequences are MDHEN and SYDVKM. The CDR3 length is 13 residues. The V end was cut by 2 bases, the J end by 12 bases, with 15 bases between. The CDR3 nucleotides are TGTGCCAGCAGTTTACCCCTCTTATATTCACAGTATTTT. Residues: CASSLPLLYSQYF.

This clonotype was counted between two and nine times. The chain employs TRBV3-1 and TRBJ1-1; no definite D call. Trimming stripped 0 bases from V and 10 bases from J, with 9 bases between. CDR3 length equals 12 residues. Germline assignment: CDR1 LGHDT and CDR2 YNNKEL (reference sequence). In DNA, the CDR3 is TGTGCCAGCAGCCAAGACCCGTGGGGAGCTTTCTTT. It codes for CASSQDPWGAFF. The whole variable domain, remainder taken from reference TRBV3-1 and TRBJ1-1, is DTAVSQTPKYLVTQMGNDKSIKCEQNLGHDTMYWYKQDSKKFLKIMFSYNNKELIINETVPNRFSPKSPDKAHLNLHINSLELGDSAVYFCASSQDPWGAFFGQGTRLTVV.

This sequence joins TRBV5-1 and TRBJ2-7; D uncertain. The V end was cut by 3 bases, the J end by 2 bases, with 9 bases between. The CDR3 has 13 residues. CDR1 and CDR2 (germline): SGHRS, YFSETQ. CDR3 residues: CASSSLAPYEQYF. The CDR3 coding sequence is TGCGCCAGCAGCTCATTAGCCCCCTACGAGCAGTACTTC.

This clonotype came up a few times. The chain couples TRBV28 to TRBJ1-2; maybe TRBD1 (6 bases). The CDR3 totals 15 residues. Germline lookup yields CDR1 MDHEN and CDR2 SYDVKM. The ends were cut back, 0 bases at V and 2 bases at J, with 10 bases in the middle. This CDR3 is CASSLWTGANYGYTF. CDR3 nucleotides: TGTGCCAGCAGTTTATGGACAGGTGCCAACTATGGCTACACCTTC.

This clonotype was detected only a few times. The chain recombines TRBV20-1 with TRBJ2-7; TRBD2 might be the D (5 bases). V dropped 6 bases and J dropped 2 bases, with 14 bases sitting between them. This CDR3 has 13 amino acids. Germline CDR1 reads DFQATT; CDR2 reads SNEGSKA (reference sequence). The CDR3 protein is CSAPGSTTYEQYF. The CDR3 DNA reads TGCAGTGCCCCGGGCTCGACTACCTACGAGCAGTACTTC.

The rearrangement uses TRBV6-1 and TRBJ1-1; possibly TRBD1 for D (5 bases). This CDR3 is built from 14 residues. Trimming cost V 7 bases and J 3 bases, with 15 bases left between them. CDR1 and CDR2 (germline): MNHNS, SASEGT. The CDR3 DNA reads as TGTGCCAGCAACCCGGACCCGGGGCACACTGAAGCTTTCTTT. Protein sequence: CASNPDPGHTEAFF.

This clonotype was seen a handful of times. V usage is TRBV5-1 and J usage is TRBJ2-2; D is unclear. Trimming cost V 5 bases and J 9 bases, with 26 bases left between them. This CDR3 is 17 amino acids long. Germline CDR1 and CDR2: SGHRS and YFSETQ. CDR3 nucleotides: TGCGCCAGCAGGGAAGGATCCATATTTTTCGGCGGCAGGGAGCTGTTTTTT. Its protein product is CASREGSIFFGGRELFF.

This chain links TRBV25-1 with TRBJ2-7; D is perhaps TRBD2 (5 bases). Germline assignment: CDR1 MGHDK and CDR2 SYGVNS. The germline V and J ends were trimmed by 10 bases and 1 base, with 17 bases remaining between them. The CDR3 runs to 14 residues. CDR3 amino acids: CATPGSGVSYEQYF. The CDR3 nucleotides are TGTGCCACACCTGGTTCCGGGGTTTCCTACGAGCAGTACTTC.

This clonotype was found a few times. The chain is built from TRBV13 and TRBJ2-3; a weak D match, TRBD2 (6 bases). The V end was cut by 5 bases, the J end by 3 bases, with 15 bases between. The CDR3 spans 15 residues. Per the germline V gene, CDR1 is PRHDT and CDR2 is FYEKMQ (reference sequence). The CDR3 DNA reads TGTGCCAGCAGCCGCGATCGGGGGATGACAGATACGCAGTATTTT. It translates to CASSRDRGMTDTQYF.

This chain uses TRBV12-3 or TRBV12-4 with TRBJ1-5; the D gene is possibly TRBD1 (5 bases). V was shortened by 1 base and J by 10 bases, with 14 bases between the two germline ends. This CDR3 region has 14 residues. CDR3 in DNA: TGTGCCAGCAGTTTAGGGGTTGACAGTTTACCCCAGCATTTT. Translated, it gives CASSLGVDSLPQHF.

The V and J genes are TRBV9 and TRBJ2-5; 7 bases are a match to TRBD1. The CDR3 length is 14 residues. The V gene end was trimmed by 3 bases and the J gene end by 5 bases; junction bases not matched to a gene: 7. The germline V gene has CDR1 SGDLS and CDR2 YYNGEE. The CDR3 loop reads CASSDVNRGETQYF. CDR3 nucleotides: TGTGCCAGCAGCGACGTAAACAGGGGTGAGACCCAGTACTTC.

This chain joins TRBV9 and TRBJ2-1, with 8 bases lining up with TRBD2. The CDR3 totals 18 residues. The V segment lost 0 bases and the J segment 0 bases; nucleotides outside the gene matches: 8. Germline V CDR1 and CDR2: SGDLS, YYNGEE. Here the CDR3 reads CASSVGPKSGGSYNEQFF. DNA of the CDR3: TGTGCCAGCAGCGTAGGGCCCAAAAGCGGGGGCTCCTACAATGAGCAGTTCTTC.

This clonotype occurred a few times. The chain combines TRBV2 with TRBJ2-1; possible D gene TRBD2, 5 bases. The V gene's germline CDR1 is SNHLY and CDR2 FYNNEI. The CDR3 runs to 15 residues. Trimming removed 1 base from V and 1 base from J, with 8 bases in between. The CDR3 loop reads CASSEGTLSYNEQFF. Here the CDR3 DNA reads TGTGCCAGCAGTGAAGGGACTTTATCCTACAATGAGCAGTTCTTC.

V and J are TRBV6-1 and TRBJ1-4; D call uncertain. V lost 7 bases and J lost 6, with 12 bases in between. There are 13 residues in the CDR3. Germline V CDR1 and CDR2: MNHNS, SASEGT. This chain's CDR3 is CASTAAVYEKLFF. CDR3 nucleotide sequence: TGTGCCAGCACAGCGGCAGTCTATGAAAAACTGTTTTTT.

The rearrangement joins TRBV7-9 to TRBJ1-1; D remains unclear. This CDR3 has 15 amino acids. The V end was cut by 5 bases, the J end by 0 bases, with 13 bases between. Germline CDR1 reads SEHNR; CDR2 reads FQNEAQ (reference sequence). The CDR3 DNA is TGTGCCAGCAGCCCCCGGGGAGTCATGAACACTGAAGCTTTCTTT. Translation: CASSPRGVMNTEAFF. Using reference TRBV7-9 and TRBJ1-1 for the parts outside the CDR3, the full variable domain is DTGVSQNPRHKITKRGQNVTFRCDPISEHNRLYWYRQTLGQGPEFLTYFQNEAQLEKSRLLSDRFSAERPKGSFSTLEIQRTEQGDSAMYLCASSPRGVMNTEAFFGQGTRLTVV.

In this sample, this clonotype turned up once. The genes are TRBV20-1 and TRBJ1-1, with 7 bases aligning to TRBD1. The CDR3 runs 13 residues. Germline CDR1 and CDR2: DFQATT and SNEGSKA (reference sequence). CDR3 nucleotides: TGCAGGGCGCAGGGGGGCCAAAACACTGAAGCTTTCTTT. Encoded protein: CRAQGGQNTEAFF.